This passage covers 28 T cell receptor beta chains from one sample sequenced in a study of Graves' ophthalmopathy and Graves' hyperthyroidism. For repertoire sequencing, the TCR beta CDR3 regions were amplified from RNA transcripts. First-round RT-PCR used HTBI primers; second-round multiplex PCR followed. TCRdb itself ran the multiplex PCR reads through MiXCR, one entry per CDR3 protein. The data contain 360,000 or so distinct CDR3 sequences, 15% to 20% of them singletons. The source material was peripheral blood. All receptors derive from a woman between 18 and 29 years old with Graves' ophthalmopathy.

At least ten counts were recorded for this clonotype. This chain connects TRBV6-5 to TRBJ2-2; D may be TRBD2 (6 bases). The CDR3 is 14 amino acids. Germline V gene lookup returns CDR1 MNHEY and CDR2 SVGAGI. Trimming removed 4 bases from V and 7 bases from J, with 13 bases in between. CDR3 in amino acids: CASSSLGTFGELFF. The CDR3 DNA sequence: TGTGCCAGCAGTTCCCTTGGGACTTTCGGGGAGCTGTTTTTT.

Ten or more counts support this clonotype. The chain has TRBV4-3 and TRBJ2-7; no reliable D call. Trimming removed 0 bases from V and 4 bases from J, with 7 bases in between. CDR3 size: 13 residues. Germline CDR1 and CDR2: LGHNA and YSLEER. CDR3 nucleotide sequence: TGCGCCAGCAGCCAAGATATGTCTTACGAGCAGTACTTC. The encoded protein is CASSQDMSYEQYF.

This clonotype has at least ten counts. The J gene is TRBJ1-2, the V gene TRBV12-3 or TRBV12-4; TRBD1 matches at 7 bases. The CDR3 covers 14 residues. V dropped 5 bases and J dropped 3; count of bases not matched to a gene: 6. This chain's CDR3 is CASSRGTEDYGYTF. The CDR3 DNA sequence: TGTGCCAGCAGTAGGGGGACAGAAGACTATGGCTACACCTTC.

CDR3 nucleotides: TGTGCCAGCAGTATTCAGGACCCTCCCCCTGACACTGAAGCTTTCTTT. It translates to CASSIQDPPPDTEAFF. The J gene is TRBJ1-1, the V gene TRBV28, with D unresolved. The CDR3 sequence is 16 residues long. Germline lookup yields CDR1 MDHEN and CDR2 SYDVKM. Trimming left V 5 bases short and J 3 bases short, with 19 bases between.

The genes are TRBV12-5 and TRBJ2-5; 8 bases line up with TRBD2. CDR1 is LGHNT and CDR2 is FRNRAP in the germline V gene. J was trimmed by 6 bases and V by 6 bases; bases with no gene match: 6. The CDR3 has 13 residues. The CDR3 DNA is TGTGCTAGTGGCAGCGGGAGCTGGAAGACCCAGTACTTC. It yields the protein CASGSGSWKTQYF.

This clonotype was seen repeatedly, ten times or more. J is TRBJ2-7 and V is TRBV5-1; 10 nucleotides line up with TRBD1. CDR1 is SGHRS and CDR2 is YFSETQ in the germline V gene. CDR3 length: 15 residues. V was clipped by 2 bases and J by 2 bases; unmatched bases: 4. In nucleotides, the CDR3 is TGCGCCAGCAGCTTCGCCGGGACAGGGGCCTACGAGCAGTACTTC. Amino acids: CASSFAGTGAYEQYF. The variable domain in full, completed from reference TRBV5-1 and TRBJ2-7, reads KAGVTQTPRYLIKTRGQQVTLSCSPISGHRSVSWYQQTPGQGLQFLFEYFSETQRNKGNFPGRFSGRQFSNSRSEMNVSTLELGDSALYLCASSFAGTGAYEQYFGPGTRLTVT.

In its sample, this clonotype was seen many times. The rearrangement uses TRBV6-1 and TRBJ2-7; D is perhaps TRBD2 (6 bases). V lost 2 bases and J lost 0, with 8 bases in between. CDR1 is MNHNS and CDR2 is SASEGT in the germline V gene. The CDR3 extends over 14 amino acids. The CDR3 loop reads CASSELAFSYEQYF. The CDR3 bases are TGTGCCAGCAGTGAACTAGCGTTCTCCTACGAGCAGTACTTC.

This clonotype was seen many times. The V gene is TRBV5-1, the J gene TRBJ1-5; TRBD1 matches 7 bases. The germline V gene encodes CDR1 SGHRS and CDR2 YFSETQ. V shed 1 base, J shed 5 bases, and the junction held 21 bases outside the gene matches. The CDR3 has 20 residues. CDR3 amino acids: CASSLSIQGGNSQGDQPQHF. For the CDR3, the DNA is TGCGCCAGCAGCTTGTCTATTCAGGGGGGTAACAGTCAAGGGGATCAGCCCCAGCATTTT.

This clonotype was detected a few times. This chain links TRBV6-2 or TRBV6-3 with TRBJ1-2, with D tentatively TRBD1 (5 bases). Trimming stripped 6 bases from V and 7 bases from J, with 15 bases between. Germline V gene sequence: CDR1 MNHEY, CDR2 SVGEGT. This CDR3 is 13 amino acids long. The DNA of the CDR3 is TGTGCCAGCAGCCGCCTGGGGGAAAGTGGCTACACCTTC. Translation: CASSRLGESGYTF.

The chain joins TRBV12-5 to TRBJ1-1; TRBD1 agrees at 10 bases. The CDR3 runs 13 residues. Unmatched junction bases numbered 3, after V lost 5 bases and J lost 6 bases. Per germline, CDR1 LGHNT and CDR2 FRNRAP. CDR3 DNA: TGTGCTAGTGGTATCGGGACAGGGGCTGAAGCTTTCTTT. This encodes CASGIGTGAEAFF.

This clonotype was found many times. The chain uses TRBV7-7 and TRBJ2-7, with TRBD2 matching over 16 bases. Germline values: CDR1 SSHAT, CDR2 FNYEAQ (reference sequence). CDR3 size: 20 residues. Trimming took 5 bases from V and 6 from J; bases not matched to a gene: 19. The CDR3 protein is CASSRTKGLGLAGGLCEQYF. For the CDR3, the DNA is TGTGCCAGCAGCCGGACCAAGGGCTTGGGACTAGCGGGAGGGCTTTGCGAGCAGTACTTC.

This clonotype was seen at least ten times. CDR3 protein: CASSEGGRAGGELFF. CDR3 DNA: TGTGCCAGCAGTGAGGGCGGGAGGGCCGGCGGGGAGCTGTTTTTT. The V and J genes are TRBV2 and TRBJ2-2, with TRBD2 identical over 9 bases. The CDR3 length is 15 residues. From germline, CDR1 is SNHLY and CDR2 FYNNEI. J gave up 7 bases and V 3 bases, and 6 bases lay outside the gene matches.

This clonotype has at least ten counts. This sequence joins TRBV6-5 and TRBJ2-7; no firm D call. This CDR3 comprises 14 residues. Germline CDR1 is MNHEY and CDR2 is SVGAGI. Trimming removed 2 bases from V and 2 bases from J, with 10 bases in between. The CDR3 sequence: CASSYGSHPYEQYF. As DNA, the CDR3 is TGTGCCAGCAGTTACGGGTCCCATCCCTACGAGCAGTACTTC.

This clonotype was counted ten times or more. The chain links TRBV24-1 to TRBJ2-5, with 9 bases that match TRBD2. Germline V gene lookup returns CDR1 KGHDR and CDR2 SFDVKD. This CDR3 has 16 residues. The V and J ends lost 1 base and 1 base, in that order; junction bases with no gene match: 3. Written as DNA, the CDR3 is TGTGCCACCAGTGATTTAAAGCGGGGGGTCCAAGAGACCCAGTACTTC. This translates into CATSDLKRGVQETQYF.

This clonotype was picked up many times. The chain links TRBV28 to TRBJ2-7; 9 positions agree with TRBD1. V shed 8 bases, J shed 4 bases, and the junction held 9 bases outside the gene matches. From germline, CDR1 is MDHEN and CDR2 SYDVKM. The CDR3 runs 14 residues. CDR3 amino acids: CASAPGTGIYEQYF. For the CDR3, the DNA is TGTGCCAGCGCCCCTGGGACAGGGATTTACGAGCAGTACTTC.

V and J are TRBV28 and TRBJ2-5; maybe TRBD1 (6 bases). The V gene lost 5 bases and the J gene lost 7 bases, with 20 bases spanning the gap. From germline, CDR1 is MDHEN and CDR2 SYDVKM. The CDR3 runs 15 residues. The CDR3 spells CASSQQGPVTWTQYF. The CDR3 DNA follows: TGTGCCAGCAGTCAACAGGGCCCCGTGACGTGGACCCAGTACTTC. The full variable domain, completed using reference TRBV28 and TRBJ2-5, is DVKVTQSSRYLVKRTGEKVFLECVQDMDHENMFWYRQDPGLGLRLIYFSYDVKMKEKGDIPEGYSVSREKKERFSLILESASTNQTSMYLCASSQQGPVTWTQYFGPGTRLLVL.

This clonotype has ten or more counts. This chain links TRBV6-2 or TRBV6-3 with TRBJ1-5, with D unresolved. The CDR3 sequence is 16 residues long. Germline CDR1 is MNHEY and CDR2 is SVGEGT. V lost 3 bases and J lost 0, with 12 bases in between. Here the CDR3 reads CASSYTTGDSNQPQHF. CDR3 coding DNA: TGTGCCAGCAGTTATACGACGGGAGATAGCAATCAGCCCCAGCATTTT.

The rearrangement links TRBV29-1 to TRBJ1-3; the D gene is possibly TRBD1 (6 bases). Germline CDR1 and CDR2: SQVTM and ANQGSEA. CDR3 length: 16 amino acids. Between the trimmed V and J ends, which lost 1 base and 1 base, there was a span of 14 bases. The CDR3 is CSVEALQGESGNTIYF. For the CDR3, the DNA is TGCAGCGTTGAAGCCTTACAGGGCGAGTCTGGAAACACCATATATTTT. Based on the CDR3 plus reference TRBV29-1 and TRBJ1-3, the full variable domain is SAVISQKPSRDICQRGTSLTIQCQVDSQVTMMFWYRQQPGQSLTLIATANQGSEATYESGFVIDKFPISRPNLTFSTLTVSNMSPEDSSIYLCSVEALQGESGNTIYFGEGSWLTVV.

This clonotype appeared many times. V is TRBV5-1 and J is TRBJ1-1; possibly TRBD1 for D (6 bases). The V and J ends lost 4 bases and 2 bases respectively, with 15 bases between them. CDR1 SGHRS and CDR2 YFSETQ come from the germline V gene. CDR3 size: 15 residues. CDR3: CASSLTIQGNTEAFF. CDR3 sequence (DNA): TGCGCCAGCAGCCTCACTATACAGGGAAACACTGAAGCTTTCTTT.

There are many counts of this clonotype. The V and J genes are TRBV6-2 or TRBV6-3 and TRBJ2-7, with D perhaps TRBD1 (5 bases). V lost 4 bases, J lost 3 bases, and 10 bases lay in between. The CDR3 covers 13 residues. Germline-derived CDR1 and CDR2 are MNHEY and SVGEGT. The CDR3 sequence: CASSLQVFYEQYF. The CDR3 DNA is TGTGCCAGCAGTTTACAGGTTTTCTACGAGCAGTACTTC.

In its sample, this clonotype was seen many times. The V call is TRBV12-3 or TRBV12-4, the J call TRBJ2-5; D tentatively fits TRBD1 or TRBD2 (5 bases each). Trimming stripped 3 bases from V and 4 bases from J, with 15 bases between. CDR3 length equals 15 residues. The CDR3 loop is CASSFPSGGRETQYF. Here the CDR3 DNA reads TGTGCCAGCAGTTTTCCGAGTGGGGGTAGAGAGACCCAGTACTTC.

This clonotype was picked up many times. V and J are TRBV12-3 or TRBV12-4 and TRBJ1-2, with D possibly TRBD1 on 6 matching bases. This CDR3 is built from 12 residues. V was clipped by 5 bases and J by 8 bases, with 12 bases between them. This CDR3 reads CASSTNREGYTF. The CDR3 bases are TGTGCCAGCAGTACTAACAGGGAAGGCTACACCTTC.

In its sample, this clonotype was seen many times. The rearrangement uses TRBV2 and TRBJ2-5; D may be TRBD2 (5 bases). This CDR3 is 18 amino acids long. V gave up 3 bases and J gave up 2 bases, with 22 bases separating them. Germline CDR1 is SNHLY and CDR2 is FYNNEI. Here the CDR3 DNA reads TGTGCCAGCAGTGACGCTAGATCGGGGTCGCGGGCACAAGAGACCCAGTACTTC. As protein: CASSDARSGSRAQETQYF.

A note on this clonotype: The conserved closing phenylalanine or tryptophan is absent in this CDR3, likely reflecting a read error. This chain uses TRBV9 with TRBJ2-5, with 7 bases fitting TRBD1. Germline V lookup: CDR1 SGDLS, CDR2 YYNGEE. The CDR3 covers 15 residues. V was clipped by 4 bases and J by 3 bases; unmatched bases: 9. This CDR3 is CASSPTSGTEETQYL. DNA of the CDR3: TGTGCCAGCAGCCCTACCTCCGGGACAGAAGAGACCCAGTACCTC.

In its sample, this clonotype was seen many times. The rearrangement uses TRBV18 and TRBJ2-7; 7 bases align to TRBD2. The trim removed 0 bases at V and 0 bases at J, leaving 2 bases unmatched. This CDR3 spans 15 amino acids. Germline V gene data show CDR1 as KGHSH and CDR2 as LQKENI. The CDR3 DNA reads TGTGCCAGCTCACCACCGGGACTACGCTCCTACGAGCAGTACTTC. The encoded protein is CASSPPGLRSYEQYF. Combining the CDR3 with reference TRBV18 and TRBJ2-7 gives the whole variable domain NAGVMQNPRHLVRRRGQEARLRCSPMKGHSHVYWYRQLPEEGLKFMVYLQKENIIDESGMPKERFSAEFPKEGPSILRIQQVVRGDSAAYFCASSPPGLRSYEQYFGPGTRLTVT.

Many counts were recorded for this clonotype. The V gene is TRBV6-2 or TRBV6-3, the J gene TRBJ2-5, with D perhaps matching TRBD2 (6 bases). Trimming removed 7 bases from V and 0 bases from J, with 15 bases in between. Germline V lookup: CDR1 MNHEY, CDR2 SVGEGT. CDR3 length: 15 amino acids. The CDR3 sequence is CASTLGLLYQETQYF. In DNA form, the CDR3 reads TGTGCCAGCACCCTGGGACTTTTGTACCAAGAGACCCAGTACTTC.

This clonotype was seen repeatedly, ten times or more. The V gene is TRBV2, the J gene TRBJ2-4; D uncertain. The CDR3 totals 11 residues. Between the trimmed V and J ends, which lost 3 bases and 5 bases, there was a span of 2 bases. The V gene's germline CDR1 is SNHLY and CDR2 FYNNEI. The CDR3 DNA sequence: TGTGCCAGCAGTGATGAAAACATTCAGTACTTC. Translation: CASSDENIQYF.

This clonotype was picked up many times. The chain uses TRBV3-1 and TRBJ2-5; 10 bases map to TRBD1. Germline-derived CDR1 and CDR2 are LGHDT and YNNKEL (reference sequence). The CDR3 totals 13 residues. The V gene end was trimmed by 8 bases and the J gene end by 5 bases; junction bases not matched to a gene: 5. The CDR3: CASGTGDGETQYF. In DNA form, the CDR3 reads TGTGCCAGCGGGACAGGGGACGGCGAGACCCAGTACTTC.